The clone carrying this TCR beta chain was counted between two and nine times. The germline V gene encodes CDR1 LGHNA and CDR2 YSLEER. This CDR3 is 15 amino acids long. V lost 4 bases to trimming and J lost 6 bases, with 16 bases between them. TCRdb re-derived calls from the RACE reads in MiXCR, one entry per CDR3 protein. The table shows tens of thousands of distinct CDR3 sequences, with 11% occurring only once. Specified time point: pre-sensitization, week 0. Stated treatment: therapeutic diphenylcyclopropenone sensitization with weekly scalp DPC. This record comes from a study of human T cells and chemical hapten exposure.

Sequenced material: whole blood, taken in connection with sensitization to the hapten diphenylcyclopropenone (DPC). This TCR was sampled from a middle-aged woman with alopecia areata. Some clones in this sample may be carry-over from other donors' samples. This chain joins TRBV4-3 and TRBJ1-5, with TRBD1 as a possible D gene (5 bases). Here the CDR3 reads CASSREAGGGQPQHF. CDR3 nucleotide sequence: TGCGCCAGCAGCCGCGAGGCGGGGGGAGGTCAGCCCCAGCATTTT.